These 32 T cell receptor beta chains were all obtained from the same sample, sequenced in a study of T cells after yellow fever vaccination. One entry per CDR3 protein results from TCRdb running MiXCR on the 5' RACE reads. The sample carries 250,000 or so distinct CDR3 sequences, approximately 6.7% recorded once. The material sequenced was CD4+ T cells sorted from PBMCs, taken on the day of the yellow fever booster vaccination. These receptors were obtained from a man aged 25 to 45 who received the YFV17D yellow fever vaccine.

This clonotype was observed a few times. J is TRBJ2-7 and V is TRBV29-1; D gene unclear. This CDR3 is 11 amino acids long. Germline CDR1 and CDR2: SQVTM and ANQGSEA. V gave up 2 bases and J gave up 4 bases, with 6 bases separating them. The CDR3 spells CSVESFYEQYF. CDR3 bases: TGCAGCGTTGAATCATTTTACGAGCAGTACTTC.

The chain recombines TRBV6-5 with TRBJ2-7; no definite D call. V dropped 2 bases and J dropped 5 bases, with 16 bases sitting between them. The CDR3 is 15 residues long. Germline V gene sequence: CDR1 MNHEY, CDR2 SVGAGI. The CDR3 here is CASSYGAGPLHEQYF. The CDR3 region has the DNA TGTGCCAGCAGTTACGGAGCAGGACCCCTCCACGAGCAGTACTTC.

In this sample, this clonotype turned up a few times. This chain links TRBV18 with TRBJ2-3; D is unresolved. In germline, CDR1 is KGHSH, CDR2 LQKENI. V dropped 2 bases and J dropped 6 bases, with 9 bases sitting between them. The CDR3 consists of 13 residues. CDR3 in amino acids: CASSPALGDTQYF. As DNA, the CDR3 is TGTGCCAGCTCACCAGCGCTGGGCGATACGCAGTATTTT.

This clonotype has a handful of counts. The chain recombines TRBV30 with TRBJ1-5, with TRBD1 as a possible D gene (5 bases). The V gene lost 2 bases and the J gene lost 5 bases, with 10 bases spanning the gap. The germline V gene encodes CDR1 GTSNPN and CDR2 SVGIG (reference sequence). The CDR3 has 13 residues. CDR3 nucleotides: TGTGCCTGGAGTCCAGGGACGGATCAGCCCCAGCATTTT. Protein sequence: CAWSPGTDQPQHF.

This clonotype was recorded many times. The chain couples TRBV6-5 to TRBJ2-7, with TRBD1 matching 7 bases. This CDR3 is 15 amino acids long. Germline values: CDR1 MNHEY, CDR2 SVGAGI. Germline trimming cut 5 bases from V and 2 bases from J; bases unmatched to any gene: 9. CDR3 region: CASSHRQGATYEQYF. The DNA for the CDR3 is TGTGCCAGCAGTCACCGACAGGGTGCAACCTACGAGCAGTACTTC.

The CDR3 here is CACRDQGAGDTQYF. The CDR3 coding sequence is TGTGCCTGCCGGGACCAGGGGGCGGGGGATACGCAGTATTTT. The chain employs TRBV10-3 and TRBJ2-3, with 8 bases aligning to TRBD1. The CDR3 has 14 amino acids. After removal of 11 bases from V and 6 bases from J, the junction contained 13 bases not matched to a gene. The germline V gene has CDR1 ENHRY and CDR2 SYGVKD.

The chain uses TRBV7-8 and TRBJ1-4, with a possible D match to TRBD1 (6 bases). This CDR3 is built from 14 residues. The V end lost 5 bases, the J end lost 8 bases, and 15 bases lay between the germline ends. CDR1 and CDR2 (germline): SGHVS, FQNEAQ. CDR3 nucleotide sequence: TGTGCCAGCAGCGGGGGGCTGAGGCAGGAAAAACTGTTTTTT. Translating gives CASSGGLRQEKLFF.

The chain joins TRBV6-5 to TRBJ2-3; D remains unclear. The CDR3 contains 14 residues. Germline CDR1 MNHEY, CDR2 SVGAGI. Trimming left V 0 bases short and J 2 bases short, with 6 bases between. The CDR3 bases are TGTGCCAGCAGTTACTCCGACAACACAGATACGCAGTATTTT. It encodes CASSYSDNTDTQYF.

This clonotype has just a few counts. The chain couples TRBV12-3 or TRBV12-4 to TRBJ2-3; 12 bases agree with TRBD2. V gave up 5 bases and J gave up 13 bases; unmatched junction bases: 4. The CDR3 runs 12 residues. The CDR3 coding sequence is TGTGCCAGCAGTCGGACTAGCGGGACGGAGTATTTT. It specifies CASSRTSGTEYF.

The chain combines TRBV7-2 with TRBJ2-3, with D possibly being TRBD1 or TRBD2 (5 bases each). Germline CDR1 is SGHTA and CDR2 is FQGNSA. The V end was cut by 5 bases, the J end by 10 bases, with 13 bases between. This CDR3 is built from 12 residues. For the CDR3, the DNA is TGTGCCAGCAGCCCACAGTTGGGGGCGCAGTATTTT. It specifies CASSPQLGAQYF.

This clonotype was counted at least ten times. The DNA for the CDR3 is TGTGCCAGCAGTCGGCAAAGCTACGAGCAGTACTTC. Translated: CASSRQSYEQYF. The chain joins TRBV2 to TRBJ2-7; D unresolved. The CDR3 length is 12 residues. Trimming left V 5 bases short and J 3 bases short, with 8 bases between. Germline CDR1 reads SNHLY; CDR2 reads FYNNEI.

This clonotype was seen a few times. V usage is TRBV19 and J usage is TRBJ1-4; TRBD1 aligns across 7 bases. The V and J ends lost 3 bases and 8 bases, in that order; junction bases with no gene match: 18. Germline CDR1 reads LNHDA; CDR2 reads SQIVND (reference sequence). The CDR3 consists of 18 residues. CDR3 bases: TGTGCCAGTAGTATCAGTCGGTTTACAGGGGCTACTTCCGAAAAACTGTTTTTT. It translates to CASSISRFTGATSEKLFF.

The chain uses TRBV20-1 and TRBJ2-7; 9 bases align to TRBD2. CDR1 is DFQATT, CDR2 SNEGSKA, per germline (reference sequence). The CDR3 runs 14 residues. The CDR3 loop is CRPTPSGTTYEQYF. The CDR3 DNA follows: TGCAGACCCACCCCTAGCGGGACTACCTACGAGCAGTACTTC.

The rearrangement joins TRBV28 to TRBJ2-7; no firm D call. CDR1 and CDR2 (germline): MDHEN, SYDVKM. Trimming removed 7 bases at V and 4 bases at J, with 20 bases between. The CDR3 runs to 15 residues. CDR3 nucleotide sequence: TGTGCCAGCACCACCCTTCAAGAGCGCTCTTACGAGCAGTACTTC. As protein: CASTTLQERSYEQYF.

The V gene is TRBV12-3 or TRBV12-4, the J gene TRBJ2-1; the D is unclear. The ends were cut back, 6 bases at V and 4 bases at J, with 13 bases in the middle. The CDR3 length is 14 residues. The CDR3 DNA reads TGTGCCAGCAGCACGGAAGTGAATTACAATGAGCAGTTCTTC. This sequence encodes CASSTEVNYNEQFF.

This clonotype was counted only a few times. The gene calls are TRBV7-2 and TRBJ2-1; the D is unclear. CDR3 length: 15 amino acids. Deletions cut 0 bases from V and 7 bases from J, with 13 bases between. Looked up from germline, CDR1 is SGHTA and CDR2 is FQGNSA. Here the CDR3 reads CASSLASGVRNEQFF. The CDR3 bases are TGTGCCAGCAGCTTAGCGTCTGGGGTAAGGAATGAGCAGTTCTTC.

In its sample, this clonotype was seen many times. The J gene is TRBJ2-1, the V gene TRBV5-6, with 9 bases fitting TRBD2. Germline CDR1 is SGHDT and CDR2 is YYEEEE. With 6 bases clipped from V and 4 bases from J, the junction kept 11 bases outside the gene matches. This CDR3 spans 16 amino acids. The CDR3, as DNA: TGTGCCAGCACTTCAATTAGCGGGAGTAGTTACAATGAGCAGTTCTTC. Translating it yields CASTSISGSSYNEQFF.

This clonotype was picked up many times. This chain links TRBV12-3 or TRBV12-4 with TRBJ1-2; possibly TRBD1 for D (5 bases). The ends were cut back, 6 bases at V and 2 bases at J, with 10 bases in the middle. The CDR3 consists of 13 residues. CDR3 coding DNA: TGTGCCAGCAGGCCCAGGGAGAACTATGGCTACACCTTC. As protein: CASRPRENYGYTF.

This clonotype was detected only a few times. The chain uses TRBV12-3 or TRBV12-4 and TRBJ2-1; 15 nucleotides line up with TRBD2. With V trimmed by 3 bases and J by 10 bases, 10 bases remained unmatched. The CDR3 totals 17 residues. The CDR3 DNA follows: TGTGCCAGCAGTTTTGGAAGGACTAGCGGGAGGGCAAAGGAGCAGTTCTTC. It yields the protein CASSFGRTSGRAKEQFF.

The chain uses TRBV5-1 and TRBJ2-1; TRBD2 aligns across 13 bases. The junction had 5 bases not matched to a gene; V was cut back by 4 bases and J by 7 bases. The CDR3 is 15 residues long. Germline values: CDR1 SGHRS, CDR2 YFSETQ. The CDR3 DNA sequence: TGCGCCAGCAGCCCCGGGACTAGCGGGAAAAATGAGCAGTTCTTC. It encodes CASSPGTSGKNEQFF.

There are a few counts of this clonotype. This chain connects TRBV14 to TRBJ1-4; D is unclear. The V gene's germline CDR1 is SGHDN and CDR2 FVKESK. The CDR3 extends over 15 amino acids. V lost 2 bases to trimming and J lost 8 bases, with 15 bases between them. The CDR3 reads CASSQREAMREKLFF. In DNA, the CDR3 is TGTGCCAGCAGCCAACGGGAGGCCATGAGGGAAAAACTGTTTTTT. Based on the CDR3 plus reference TRBV14 and TRBJ1-4, the full variable domain is EAGVTQFPSHSVIEKGQTVTLRCDPISGHDNLYWYRRVMGKEIKFLLHFVKESKQDESGMPNNRFLAERTGGTYSTLKVQPAELEDSGVYFCASSQREAMREKLFFGSGTQLSVL.

This clonotype has at least ten counts. This rearrangement joins TRBV12-3 or TRBV12-4 to TRBJ2-7, with D possibly being TRBD1 or TRBD2 (5 bases each). Trimming left V 6 bases short and J 7 bases short, with 16 bases between. There are 13 residues in the CDR3. CDR3 in amino acids: CASSRDLPWEQYF. The CDR3, as DNA: TGTGCCAGCAGCAGGGACCTCCCCTGGGAGCAGTACTTC.

In its sample, this clonotype was seen a few times. This chain links TRBV11-1 with TRBJ2-1; D unclear. The germline V and J ends were trimmed by 3 bases and 8 bases, with 14 bases remaining between them. This CDR3 contains 14 residues. Germline CDR1 SGHAT, CDR2 FQDESV (reference sequence). CDR3 sequence reads: CASSLMGFRDEQFF. The CDR3 coding sequence is TGTGCCAGCAGCTTGATGGGTTTTAGAGATGAGCAGTTCTTC.

This clonotype was detected many times. The V call is TRBV7-2, the J call TRBJ2-5; D is undetermined. CDR3 length: 12 amino acids. V shed 3 bases and J shed 6 bases, with 8 bases lying between them. From germline, CDR1 is SGHTA and CDR2 FQGNSA. CDR3 protein: CASSLDVQTQYF. Here the CDR3 DNA reads TGTGCCAGCAGCTTGGACGTCCAGACCCAGTACTTC.

This rearrangement joins TRBV7-4 to TRBJ2-7; 11 positions match TRBD1. The CDR3 extends over 24 amino acids. V was pared by 0 bases and J by 3 bases, with 28 bases of the junction left unmatched. The germline V gene encodes CDR1 SGHVT and CDR2 SQSDAQ. CDR3 nucleotide sequence: TGTGCCAGCAGCTTAGCAACCCCTTCCGTTCAAGCCTTTCGGGACAGGGGGTTATTCTACGAGCAGTACTTC. Translated, it gives CASSLATPSVQAFRDRGLFYEQYF.

The chain combines TRBV6-5 with TRBJ2-7, with D perhaps matching TRBD2 (5 bases). The germline gives CDR1 MNHEY, CDR2 SVGAGI. With 5 bases removed from V and 1 base from J, the gap between germline ends came to 15 bases. This CDR3 has 15 amino acids. Here the CDR3 reads CASSLEIGSSYEQYF. DNA of the CDR3: TGTGCCAGCAGTCTCGAAATAGGGAGTTCCTACGAGCAGTACTTC.

This rearrangement joins TRBV24-1 to TRBJ2-7; 7 bases fit TRBD1. There are 13 residues in the CDR3. The junction had 5 bases not matched to a gene; V was cut back by 5 bases and J by 5 bases. Germline values: CDR1 KGHDR, CDR2 SFDVKD. The CDR3 sequence is CATSATTGDEQYF. Here the CDR3 DNA reads TGTGCCACCAGTGCAACTACAGGGGACGAGCAGTACTTC.

This clonotype came up many times. The J gene is TRBJ1-5, the V gene TRBV12-3 or TRBV12-4, with D tentatively TRBD1 (5 bases). V gave up 2 bases and J gave up 3 bases, with 8 bases separating them. The CDR3 spans 14 residues. The CDR3 DNA reads as TGTGCCAGCAGTTTAAGACAGTACAATCAGCCCCAGCATTTT. Translation: CASSLRQYNQPQHF.

About this clonotype: Its ends do not fully match the called genes, so a read error is possible. The chain links TRBV19 to TRBJ1-5; 8 bases line up with TRBD1. Germline CDR1 and CDR2: LNHDA and SQIVND (reference sequence). The CDR3 is 16 amino acids. CDR3 loop: CASSTTGQGGNQPQRF. In DNA form, the CDR3 reads TGTGCCAGTAGTACTACTGGACAGGGTGGCAATCAGCCCCAGCGTTTT.

This clonotype was recorded at least ten times. The V call is TRBV7-2, the J call TRBJ2-5; D is ambiguous. Looked up from germline, CDR1 is SGHTA and CDR2 is FQGNSA. The CDR3 is 12 residues long. V lost 2 bases and J lost 5, with 6 bases in between. DNA for the CDR3: TGTGCCAGCAGCTTACGGCCCGAGACCCAGTACTTC. Translated, it gives CASSLRPETQYF. The full variable domain, completed using reference TRBV7-2 and TRBJ2-5, is GAGVSQSPSNKVTEKGKDVELRCDPISGHTALYWYRQSLGQGLEFLIYFQGNSAPDKSGLPSDRFSAERTGGSVSTLTIQRTQQEDSAVYLCASSLRPETQYFGPGTRLLVL.

This clonotype was counted at least ten times. In nucleotides, the CDR3 is TGTGCCAGCGGTTATAGCGTGACCTACGAGCAGTACTTC. It specifies CASGYSVTYEQYF. The rearrangement uses TRBV27 and TRBJ2-7; weak D call: TRBD2 (5 bases). V lost 8 bases, J lost 2 bases, and 13 bases lay in between. CDR1 is MNHEY and CDR2 is SMNVEV in the germline V gene (reference sequence). This CDR3 comprises 13 residues.

In its sample, this clonotype was seen a few times. At one of its ends the junction is not consistent with the germline gene, which may arise from a read error. The chain carries TRBV12-3 or TRBV12-4 and TRBJ2-1; 13 bases fit TRBD2. This CDR3 region has 16 residues. The CDR3 coding sequence is TGTGTCAGCAGTGCCGGACTAGCGGGAGTAGGGAATGAGCAGTTCTTC. Protein: CVSSAGLAGVGNEQFF.